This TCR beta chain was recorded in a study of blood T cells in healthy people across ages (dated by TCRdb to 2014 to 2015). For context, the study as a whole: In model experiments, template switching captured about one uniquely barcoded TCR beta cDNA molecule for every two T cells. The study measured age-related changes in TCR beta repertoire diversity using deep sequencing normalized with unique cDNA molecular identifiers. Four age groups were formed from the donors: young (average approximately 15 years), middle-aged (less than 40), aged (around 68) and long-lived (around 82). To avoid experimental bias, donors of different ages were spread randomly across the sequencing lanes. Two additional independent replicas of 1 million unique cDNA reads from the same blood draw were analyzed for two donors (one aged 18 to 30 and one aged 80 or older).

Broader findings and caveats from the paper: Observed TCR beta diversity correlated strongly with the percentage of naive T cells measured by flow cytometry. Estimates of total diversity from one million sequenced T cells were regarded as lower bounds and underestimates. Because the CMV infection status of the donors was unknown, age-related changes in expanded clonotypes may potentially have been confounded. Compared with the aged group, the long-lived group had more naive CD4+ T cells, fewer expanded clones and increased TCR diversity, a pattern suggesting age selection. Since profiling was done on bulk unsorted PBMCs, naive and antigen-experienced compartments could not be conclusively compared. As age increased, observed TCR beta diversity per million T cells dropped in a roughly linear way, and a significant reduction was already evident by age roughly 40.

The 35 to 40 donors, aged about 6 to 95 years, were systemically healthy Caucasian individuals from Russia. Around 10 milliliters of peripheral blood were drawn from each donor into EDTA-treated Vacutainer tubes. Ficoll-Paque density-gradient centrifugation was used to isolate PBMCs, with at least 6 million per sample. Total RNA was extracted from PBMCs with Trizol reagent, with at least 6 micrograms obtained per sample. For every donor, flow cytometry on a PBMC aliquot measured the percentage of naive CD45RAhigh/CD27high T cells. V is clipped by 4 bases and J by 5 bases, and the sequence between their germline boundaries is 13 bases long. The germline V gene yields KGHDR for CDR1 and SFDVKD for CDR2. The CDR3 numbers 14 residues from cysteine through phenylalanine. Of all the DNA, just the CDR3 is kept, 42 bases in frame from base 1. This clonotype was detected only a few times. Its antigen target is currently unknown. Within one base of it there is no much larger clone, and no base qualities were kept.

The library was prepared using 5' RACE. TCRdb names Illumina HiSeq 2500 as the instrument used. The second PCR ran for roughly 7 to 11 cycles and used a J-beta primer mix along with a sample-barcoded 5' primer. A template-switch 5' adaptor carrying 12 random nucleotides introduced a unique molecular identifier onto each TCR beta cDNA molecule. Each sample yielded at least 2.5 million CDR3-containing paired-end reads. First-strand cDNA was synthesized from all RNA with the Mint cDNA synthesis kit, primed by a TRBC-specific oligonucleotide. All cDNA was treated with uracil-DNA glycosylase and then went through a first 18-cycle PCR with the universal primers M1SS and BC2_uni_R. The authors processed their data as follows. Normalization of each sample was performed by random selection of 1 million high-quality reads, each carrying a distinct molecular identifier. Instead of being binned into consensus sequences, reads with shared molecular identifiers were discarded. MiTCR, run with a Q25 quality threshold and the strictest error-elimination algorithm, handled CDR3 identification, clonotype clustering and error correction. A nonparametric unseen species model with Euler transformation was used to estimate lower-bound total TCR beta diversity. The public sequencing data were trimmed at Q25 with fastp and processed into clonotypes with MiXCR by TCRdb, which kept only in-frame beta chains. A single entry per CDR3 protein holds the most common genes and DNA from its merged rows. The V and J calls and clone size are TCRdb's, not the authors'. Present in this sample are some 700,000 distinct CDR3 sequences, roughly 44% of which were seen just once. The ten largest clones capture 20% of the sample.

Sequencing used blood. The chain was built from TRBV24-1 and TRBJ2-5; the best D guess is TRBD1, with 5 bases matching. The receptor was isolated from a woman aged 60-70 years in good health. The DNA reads TGTGCCACCAGTGAGGGTCAGGGTTTGGAGACCCAGTACTTC. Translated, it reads CATSEGQGLETQYF.